The text below deals with one T cell receptor (beta chain). 13 Jbeta primers and 60 Vbeta primers were used for the PCR. Clones were sequenced by immunoSEQ multiplex PCR, and TCRdb holds only the in-frame ones, with some missing. Of about 140,000 clones in the sample, approximately 80% were seen once. The CDR3 sequence is 16 residues long. CDR1 and CDR2 (germline): MGHRA, YSYEKL. With 4 bases clipped from V and 7 bases from J, the junction kept 11 bases outside the gene matches. This specimen comes from a study of cytomegalovirus exposure and HLA in healthy donors. V is TRBV4-1 and J is TRBJ2-1; 9 bases match TRBD1. The TCR sequence derives from a woman aged 60-70 years in good health and CMV-seropositive. The sequencing sample was made of PBMCs. CDR3 amino acids: CASSPAYGTGLNEQFF. The CDR3 DNA sequence: TGCGCCAGCAGCCCTGCCTATGGGACAGGGCTAAATGAGCAGTTCTTC.